These T cell receptor beta chains were read from a single sample in a study of shared clonotypes between healthy human individuals. The data were produced by immunoSEQ multiplex PCR, yet TCRdb's version contains in-frame clones alone and is incomplete. The repertoire holds approximately 100,000 clones, with around 68% as singletons. The source material was memory CD8+ T cells sorted from blood. These receptors were collected from a woman aged 25 to 45 in good health. Both conserved end residues are trimmed from each CDR3.

CDR3aa: ASTPGLAHVETQY
v_gene: TRBV7-9

CDR3aa: ASSRGDSLKRGTQY
v_gene: TRBV23-1

CDR3aa: ASTRGRTEAF
v_gene: TRBV28

CDR3aa: ASSSRLGTDSGNTIY
v_gene: TRBV7-9

CDR3aa: ASSPVGYNEKLF
v_gene: TRBV11-2

CDR3aa: ASSQDVGTLYYNYGYT
v_gene: TRBV4-1

CDR3aa: ASSLAVYGYEQY
v_gene: TRBV7-8

CDR3aa: ASSEAGRYTQY
v_gene: TRBV25-1

CDR3aa: ASSWQGQGARDTQY
v_gene: TRBV5-1

CDR3aa: AWSVPYFGPLTYEQY
v_gene: TRBV30

CDR3aa: ASSYSPGQGYYEQY
v_gene: TRBV6-5

CDR3aa: ASSLEDPWLHSNQPQH
v_gene: TRBV7-8

CDR3aa: SVAGQSSYNEQF
v_gene: TRBV29-1

CDR3aa: ASSTRDRGRYGYT
v_gene: TRBV28

CDR3aa: ASSQVAGGYEQY
v_gene: TRBV13

CDR3aa: ASTPPAGGPGGGNEQF
v_gene: TRBV7-9

CDR3aa: ASMRAGSYEQY
v_gene: TRBV2

CDR3aa: ASSANAYEQY
v_gene: TRBV7-2

CDR3aa: ASRGGVAF
v_gene: TRBV7-9

CDR3aa: ATSRDFRASTNEKLF
v_gene: TRBV15

CDR3aa: ASSYSPGAGGGEQF
v_gene: TRBV6-5

CDR3aa: ASSGLDTQY
v_gene: TRBV5-6

CDR3aa: ASSLTGHGPYEQY
v_gene: TRBV27

CDR3aa: ASSLRLSGRRADTQY
v_gene: TRBV11-3

CDR3aa: ASSLAAEPYNEQF
v_gene: TRBV5-1

CDR3aa: ASSLLGQLYGYT
v_gene: TRBV7-9

CDR3aa: ASAFGQSLANVLT
v_gene: TRBV5-4

CDR3aa: ASSEDRVLEQY
v_gene: TRBV25-1